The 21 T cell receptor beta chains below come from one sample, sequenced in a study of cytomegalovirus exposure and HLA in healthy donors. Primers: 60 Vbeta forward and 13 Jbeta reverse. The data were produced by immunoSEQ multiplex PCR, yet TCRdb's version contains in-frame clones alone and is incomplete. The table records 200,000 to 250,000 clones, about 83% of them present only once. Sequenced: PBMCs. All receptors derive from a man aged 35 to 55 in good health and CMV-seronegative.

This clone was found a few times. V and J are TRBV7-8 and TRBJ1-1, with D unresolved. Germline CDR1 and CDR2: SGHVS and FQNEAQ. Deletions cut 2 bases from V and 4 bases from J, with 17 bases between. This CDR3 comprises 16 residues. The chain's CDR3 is CASSLMVYDGITEAFF. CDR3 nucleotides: TGTGCCAGCAGCTTAATGGTTTATGACGGGATCACTGAAGCTTTCTTT.

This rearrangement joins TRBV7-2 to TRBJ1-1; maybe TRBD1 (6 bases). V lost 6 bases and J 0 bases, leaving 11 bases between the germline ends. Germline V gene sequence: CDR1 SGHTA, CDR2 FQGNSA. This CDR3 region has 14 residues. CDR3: CASRPGHLNTEAFF. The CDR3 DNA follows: TGTGCCAGCAGGCCGGGACATTTGAACACTGAAGCTTTCTTT.

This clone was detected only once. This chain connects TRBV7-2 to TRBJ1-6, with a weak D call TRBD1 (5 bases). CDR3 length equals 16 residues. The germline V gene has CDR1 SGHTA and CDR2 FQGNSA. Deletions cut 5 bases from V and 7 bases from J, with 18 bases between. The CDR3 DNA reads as TGTGCCAGCAGCCTCGGGACTCTTTCGGGAAATTCACCCCTCCACTTT. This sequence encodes CASSLGTLSGNSPLHF.

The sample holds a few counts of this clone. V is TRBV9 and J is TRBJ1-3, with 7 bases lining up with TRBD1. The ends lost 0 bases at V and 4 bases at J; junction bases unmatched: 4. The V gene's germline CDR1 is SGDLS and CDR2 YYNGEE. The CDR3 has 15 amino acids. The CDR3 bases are TGTGCCAGCAGCGTAGGAACAGGGGTAGGAAACACCATATATTTT. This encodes CASSVGTGVGNTIYF.

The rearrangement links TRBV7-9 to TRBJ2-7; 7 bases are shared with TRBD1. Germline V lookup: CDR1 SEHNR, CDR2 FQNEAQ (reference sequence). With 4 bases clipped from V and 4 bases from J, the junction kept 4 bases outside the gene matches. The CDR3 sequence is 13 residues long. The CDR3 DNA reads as TGTGCCAGCAGCTCGACAGGGTATTACGAGCAGTACTTC. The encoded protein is CASSSTGYYEQYF.

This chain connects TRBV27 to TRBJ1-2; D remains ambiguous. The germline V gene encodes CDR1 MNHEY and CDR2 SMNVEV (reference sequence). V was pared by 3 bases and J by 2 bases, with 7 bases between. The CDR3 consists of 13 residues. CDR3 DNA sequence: TGTGCCAGCAGTTTTTCCGGGAACTATGGCTACACCTTC. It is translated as CASSFSGNYGYTF.

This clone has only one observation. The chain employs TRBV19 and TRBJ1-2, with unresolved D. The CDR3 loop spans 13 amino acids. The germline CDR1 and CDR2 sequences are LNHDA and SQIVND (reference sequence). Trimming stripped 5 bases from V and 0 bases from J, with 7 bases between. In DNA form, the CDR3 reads TGTGCCAGTAGTGTCGGGACTAACTATGGCTACACCTTC. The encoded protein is CASSVGTNYGYTF.

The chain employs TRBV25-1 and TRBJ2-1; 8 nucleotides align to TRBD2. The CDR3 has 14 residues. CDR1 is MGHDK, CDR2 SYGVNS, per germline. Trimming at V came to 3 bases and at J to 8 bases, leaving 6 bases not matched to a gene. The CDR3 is CASSESGRAHEQFF. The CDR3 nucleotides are TGTGCCAGCAGTGAGAGCGGGAGAGCCCATGAGCAGTTCTTC.

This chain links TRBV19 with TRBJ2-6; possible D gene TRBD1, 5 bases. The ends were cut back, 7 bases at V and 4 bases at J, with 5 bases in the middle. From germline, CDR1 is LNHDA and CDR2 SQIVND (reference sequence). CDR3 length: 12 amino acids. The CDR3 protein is CASKGGANVLTF. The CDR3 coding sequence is TGTGCCAGTAAGGGGGGGGCCAACGTCCTGACTTTC.

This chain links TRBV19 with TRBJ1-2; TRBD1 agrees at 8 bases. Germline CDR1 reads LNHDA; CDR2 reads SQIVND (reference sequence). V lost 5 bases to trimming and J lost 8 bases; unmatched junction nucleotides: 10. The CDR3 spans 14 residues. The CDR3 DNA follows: TGTGCCAGTAGTCGTCAGGGGGCCAAGTCAGGCTACACCTTC. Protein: CASSRQGAKSGYTF. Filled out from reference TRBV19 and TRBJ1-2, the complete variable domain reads DGGITQSPKYLFRKEGQNVTLSCEQNLNHDAMYWYRQDPGQGLRLIYYSQIVNDFQKGDIAEGYSVSREKKESFPLTVTSAQKNPTAFYLCASSRQGAKSGYTFGSGTRLTVV.

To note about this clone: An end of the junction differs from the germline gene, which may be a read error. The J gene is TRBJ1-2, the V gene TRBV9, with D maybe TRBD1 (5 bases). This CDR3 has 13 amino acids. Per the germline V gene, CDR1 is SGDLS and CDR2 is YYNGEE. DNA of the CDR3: TGTGCCAGCAGCGTAGTCTCCGGGACTCCCTACTCCTTC. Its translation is CASSVVSGTPYSF. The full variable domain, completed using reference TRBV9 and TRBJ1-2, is DSGVTQTPKHLITATGQRVTLRCSPRSGDLSVYWYQQSLDQGLQFLIQYYNGEERAKGNILERFSAQQFPDLHSELNLSSLELGDSALYFCASSVVSGTPYSFGSGTRLTVV.

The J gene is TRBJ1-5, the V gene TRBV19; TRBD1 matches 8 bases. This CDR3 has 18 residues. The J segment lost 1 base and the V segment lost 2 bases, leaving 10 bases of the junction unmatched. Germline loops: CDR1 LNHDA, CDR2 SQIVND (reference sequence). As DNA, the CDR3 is TGTGCCAGTAGTATACCCGGACAGGGCGGCGGGAGCAATCAGCCCCAGCATTTT. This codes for CASSIPGQGGGSNQPQHF. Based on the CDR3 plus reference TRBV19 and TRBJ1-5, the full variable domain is DGGITQSPKYLFRKEGQNVTLSCEQNLNHDAMYWYRQDPGQGLRLIYYSQIVNDFQKGDIAEGYSVSREKKESFPLTVTSAQKNPTAFYLCASSIPGQGGGSNQPQHFGDGTRLSIL.

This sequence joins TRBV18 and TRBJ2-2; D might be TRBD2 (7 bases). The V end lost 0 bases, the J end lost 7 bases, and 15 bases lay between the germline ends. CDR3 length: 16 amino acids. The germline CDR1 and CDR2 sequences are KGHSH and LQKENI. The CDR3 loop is CASSPPWAGAGGELFF. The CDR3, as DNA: TGTGCCAGCTCACCACCCTGGGCGGGGGCCGGCGGGGAGCTGTTTTTT.

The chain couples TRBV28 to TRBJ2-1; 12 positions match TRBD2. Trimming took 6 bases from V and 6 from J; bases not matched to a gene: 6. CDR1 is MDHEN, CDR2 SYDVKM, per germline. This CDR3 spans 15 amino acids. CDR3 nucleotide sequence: TGTGCCAGCAGATACACTAGCGGGAGGCGCAATGAGCAGTTCTTC. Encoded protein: CASRYTSGRRNEQFF.

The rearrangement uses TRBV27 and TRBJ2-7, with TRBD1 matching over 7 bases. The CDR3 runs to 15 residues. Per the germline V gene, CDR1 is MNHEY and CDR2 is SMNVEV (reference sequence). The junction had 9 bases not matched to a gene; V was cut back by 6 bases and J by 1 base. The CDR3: CASRLVPGQSYEQYF. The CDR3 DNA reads TGTGCCAGCAGATTGGTACCGGGACAGTCCTACGAGCAGTACTTC.

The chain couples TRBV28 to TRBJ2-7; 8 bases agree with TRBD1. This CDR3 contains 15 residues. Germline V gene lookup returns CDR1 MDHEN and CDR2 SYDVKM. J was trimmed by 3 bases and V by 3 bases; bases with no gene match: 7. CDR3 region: CASSFSGQADYEQYF. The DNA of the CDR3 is TGTGCCAGCAGTTTTTCGGGACAGGCAGACTACGAGCAGTACTTC.

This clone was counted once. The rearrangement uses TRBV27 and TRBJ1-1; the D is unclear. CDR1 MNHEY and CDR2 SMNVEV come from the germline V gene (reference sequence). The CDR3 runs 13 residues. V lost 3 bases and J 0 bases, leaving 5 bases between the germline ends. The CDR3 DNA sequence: TGTGCCAGCAGTTTCCTCCTGAACACTGAAGCTTTCTTT. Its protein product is CASSFLLNTEAFF.

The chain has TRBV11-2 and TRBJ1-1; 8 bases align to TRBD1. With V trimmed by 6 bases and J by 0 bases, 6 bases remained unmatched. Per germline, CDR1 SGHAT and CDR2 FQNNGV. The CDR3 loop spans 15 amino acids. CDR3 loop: CASRLSGQVNTEAFF. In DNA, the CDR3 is TGTGCCAGCAGACTCTCGGGACAGGTGAACACTGAAGCTTTCTTT.

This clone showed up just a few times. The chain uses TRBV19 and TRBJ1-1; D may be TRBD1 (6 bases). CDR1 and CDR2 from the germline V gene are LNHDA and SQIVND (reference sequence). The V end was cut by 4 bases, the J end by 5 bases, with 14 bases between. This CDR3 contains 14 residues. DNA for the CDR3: TGTGCCAGTAGTACAACAGGGTATCATACTGAAGCTTTCTTT. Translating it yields CASSTTGYHTEAFF.

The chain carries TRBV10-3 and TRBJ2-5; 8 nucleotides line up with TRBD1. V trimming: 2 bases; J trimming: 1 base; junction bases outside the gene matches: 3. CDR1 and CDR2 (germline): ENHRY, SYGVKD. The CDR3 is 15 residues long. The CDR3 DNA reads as TGTGCCATCAGTGAGATAGACAGGGGCCAAGAGACCCAGTACTTC. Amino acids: CAISEIDRGQETQYF.

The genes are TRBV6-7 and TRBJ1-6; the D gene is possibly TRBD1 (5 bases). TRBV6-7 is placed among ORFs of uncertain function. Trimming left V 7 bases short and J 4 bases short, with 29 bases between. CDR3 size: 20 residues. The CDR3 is CASNPPQPTGPQFYNSPLHF. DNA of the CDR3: TGTGCCAGCAACCCCCCACAACCTACAGGCCCGCAATTTTATAATTCACCCCTCCACTTT.